These T cell receptor beta chains were read from a single sample in a study of OX40 agonist ivuxolimab in advanced cancers. The protocol was immunoSEQ multiplex PCR, while the TCRdb copy is restricted to in-frame clones and leaves out a portion. Altogether some 100,000 clones are present, roughly nine tenths being singletons, with the ten largest covering approximately 0.3%. The sample here was CD4+ or CD8+ T cells sorted from blood, taken in a trial of the OX40 agonist ivuxolimab. The receptors were gathered from an adult with an advanced solid tumor such as melanoma, head and neck, liver or kidney cancer. Each CDR3 is given with its conserved first and last residue. The D gene is left open where the match is weak. Expanded clones are given a class, and other clones once, few, many or no size at all.

>NA|TRBJ2-5|NA|TRBV7-3
TGTGCCAGCAGCTCCGGGGAGACCCAGTACTTC
CASSSGETQYF
>NA|TRBJ2-7|NA|TRBV11-2
TGTGCCAGCAGCTTAGCGAGGGGTTGGACTCCCGGCCGCGAGCAGTACTTC
CASSLARGWTPGREQYF
>NA|TRBJ1-5|NA|TRBV19
TGTGCCAGTAGTAGACAGCAACTTCCCAATCAGCCCCAGCATTTT
CASSRQQLPNQPQHF
>NA|TRBJ1-2|NA|TRBV6-5
TGTGCCAGCAGCCGGGACTCCAAGGCCAACTATGGCTACACCTTC
CASSRDSKANYGYTF
>NA|TRBJ2-2|NA|TRBV5-6
TGTGCCAGCAGCTTTCCCCGTGGCGGGGAGCTGTTTTTT
CASSFPRGGELFF
>NA|TRBJ2-3|TRBD2|TRBV7-2
TGTGCCAGCAGCTTAGGGTCTAGCGGGAGGACAGATACGCAGTATTTT
CASSLGSSGRTDTQYF
>NA|TRBJ1-5|NA|TRBV4-2
TGTGCCAGCAGCCAAGATTACTGGGTGGGTGAGAGCAATCAGCCCCAGCATTTT
CASSQDYWVGESNQPQHF
>NA|TRBJ1-1|NA|TRBV6-6
TGTGCCAGCAGTCCTCCGGGACGGCCGAACACTGAAGCTTTCTTT
CASSPPGRPNTEAFF
>NA|TRBJ1-5|TRBD1|TRBV27
TGTGCCAGCAGGGGACAGGGTATTTATAGCAATCAGCCCCAGCATTTT
CASRGQGIYSNQPQHF
>NA|TRBJ2-7|NA|TRBV9
TGTGCCAGCAGCTCCCAAGCAGCAGGCGCCTACGAGCAGTACTTC
CASSSQAAGAYEQYF
>NA|TRBJ2-2|TRBD2|TRBV9
TGTGCCAGCAGCGTTAGCGGGAGGGCATACGGGGAGCTGTTTTTT
CASSVSGRAYGELFF
>NA|TRBJ1-1|NA|TRBV6-5
TGTGCCATCTCGAGGGGAGGGCTCACTGAAGCTTTCTTT
CAISRGGLTEAFF
>NA|TRBJ2-1|NA|TRBV7-9
TGTGCCAGCAGCTTAGTACGTTCTCGGGACTTACTCTACAATGAGCAGTTCTTC
CASSLVRSRDLLYNEQFF
>NA|TRBJ1-5|TRBD1|TRBV5-8
TGTGCCAGCAGCTCTGGACAGGGGATAAGCAATCAGCCCCAGCATTTT
CASSSGQGISNQPQHF
>NA|TRBJ2-7|NA|TRBV10-3
TGTGCCATCAGTCGAGACTGGCTCAGCTCCTACGAGCAGTACTTC
CAISRDWLSSYEQYF
>NA|TRBJ1-1|NA|TRBV9
TGTGCCAGCAGCGTAGAACGAAGGGGCTCGCAAGCTTTCTTT
CASSVERRGSQAFF
>NA|TRBJ2-7|TRBD1|TRBV4-2
TGTGCCAGCAGCCGAGAACAGGGGCGAAACTACGAGCAGTACTTC
CASSREQGRNYEQYF
>NA|TRBJ2-1|TRBD1|TRBV18
TGTGCCAGCTCACCGCTTGACAGGGGGCAGGTTGAGCAGTTCTTC
CASSPLDRGQVEQFF
>NA|TRBJ2-7|NA|TRBV6-5
TGTGCCAGTAAGGAAGCCGGGTACTACGAGCAGTACTTC
CASKEAGYYEQYF
>NA|TRBJ2-7|NA|TRBV10-2
TGCGCCAGCAGTGAGTTAGGGGAGCAGTACTTC
CASSELGEQYF
>NA|TRBJ2-1|NA|TRBV7-8
TGTGCCAGCAGCCTGGGCCTAGCGCCCTACAATGAGCAGTTCTTC
CASSLGLAPYNEQFF
>NA|TRBJ2-2|NA|TRBV7-8
TGTGCCAGCAGCTGGAGGGTGGGACAGAACACCGGGGAGCTGTTTTTT
CASSWRVGQNTGELFF
>NA|TRBJ2-2|TRBD1|TRBV15
TGTGCCACCAGCAAAGGGACAGGGACCGGGGAGCTGTTTTTT
CATSKGTGTGELFF
>few|TRBJ2-7|NA|TRBV5-8
TGTGCCAGCAGCTTTGGGCAGAACTACGAGCAGTACTTC
CASSFGQNYEQYF
>NA|TRBJ2-3|NA|TRBV7-3
TGTGCCAGCAGCCTAGGGACTCCCGCAGATACGCAGTATTTT
CASSLGTPADTQYF
>NA|TRBJ2-7|NA|TRBV7-8
TGTGCCAGCACCGACGGGGCGGGGAGCTACGAGCAGTACTTC
CASTDGAGSYEQYF
>NA|TRBJ1-6|NA|TRBV7-8
TGTGCCAGCAGCTTAGGAGGGGGGAGAGATTCACCCCTCCACTTT
CASSLGGGRDSPLHF
>NA|TRBJ1-5|NA|TRBV21-1
TGTGCCAGCAGCGAAGTAGGCGTTCCGGGCAGGGAGCCCCAGCATTTT
CASSEVGVPGREPQHF
>NA|TRBJ2-7|NA|TRBV27
TGTGCCAGCAGTTCGAATACGAACTACGAGCAGTACTTC
CASSSNTNYEQYF
>once|TRBJ2-2|NA|TRBV5-1
TGCGCCAGCAGCGCCAGCGGAAATTTGAACACCGGGGAGCTGTTTTTT
CASSASGNLNTGELFF
>NA|TRBJ1-2|TRBD1|TRBV5-4
TGTGCCAGCAGCTTTATTACAGGGGACGGCTACACCTTC
CASSFITGDGYTF
>NA|TRBJ1-6|TRBD1|TRBV7-2
TGTGCCAGCAGCTCTCAGGGGGCTGGCTATAATTCACCCCTCCACTTT
CASSSQGAGYNSPLHF
>NA|TRBJ2-7|TRBD1|TRBV11-3
TGTGCCAGCAGCTCTACAGGGGGTAAATACGAGCAGTACTTC
CASSSTGGKYEQYF